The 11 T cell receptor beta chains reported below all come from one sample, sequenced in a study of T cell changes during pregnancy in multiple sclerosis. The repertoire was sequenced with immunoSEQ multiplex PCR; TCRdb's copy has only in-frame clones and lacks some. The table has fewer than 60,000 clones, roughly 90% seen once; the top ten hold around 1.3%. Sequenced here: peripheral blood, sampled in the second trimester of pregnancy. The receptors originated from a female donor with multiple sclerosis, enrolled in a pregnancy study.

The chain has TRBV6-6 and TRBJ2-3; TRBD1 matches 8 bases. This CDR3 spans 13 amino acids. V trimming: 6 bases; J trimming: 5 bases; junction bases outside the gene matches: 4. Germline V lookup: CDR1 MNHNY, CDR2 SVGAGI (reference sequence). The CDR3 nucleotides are TGTGCCAGCAGGACAGGGGTTGGAGATACGCAGTATTTT. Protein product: CASRTGVGDTQYF.

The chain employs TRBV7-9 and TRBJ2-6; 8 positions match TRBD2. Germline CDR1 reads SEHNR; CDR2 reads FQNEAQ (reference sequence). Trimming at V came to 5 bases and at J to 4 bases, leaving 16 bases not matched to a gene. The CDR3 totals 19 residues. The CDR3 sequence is CASSRRGGSVPKGANVLTF. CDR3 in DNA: TGTGCCAGCAGCCGCCGGGGGGGCTCTGTTCCTAAGGGGGCCAACGTCCTGACTTTC.

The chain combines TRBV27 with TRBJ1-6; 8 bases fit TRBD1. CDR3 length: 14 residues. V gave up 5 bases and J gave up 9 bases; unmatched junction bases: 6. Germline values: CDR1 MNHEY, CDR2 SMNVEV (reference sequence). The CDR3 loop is CASSIRTGRSPLHF. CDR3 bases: TGTGCCAGCAGTATTCGGACAGGGCGTTCACCCCTCCACTTT.

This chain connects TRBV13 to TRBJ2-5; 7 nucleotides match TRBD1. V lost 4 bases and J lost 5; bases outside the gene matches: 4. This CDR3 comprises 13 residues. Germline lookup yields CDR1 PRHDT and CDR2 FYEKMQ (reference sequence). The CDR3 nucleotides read TGTGCCAGCAGCTCGGGACAGATGGAGACCCAGTACTTC. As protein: CASSSGQMETQYF. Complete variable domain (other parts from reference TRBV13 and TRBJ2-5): AAGVIQSPRHLIKEKRETATLKCYPIPRHDTVYWYQQGPGQDPQFLISFYEKMQSDKGSIPDRFSAQQFSDYHSELNMSSLELGDSALYFCASSSGQMETQYFGPGTRLLVL.

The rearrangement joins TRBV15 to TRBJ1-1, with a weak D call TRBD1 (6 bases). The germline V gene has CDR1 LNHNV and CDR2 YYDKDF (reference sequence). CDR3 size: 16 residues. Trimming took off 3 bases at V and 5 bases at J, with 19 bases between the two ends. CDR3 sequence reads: CATSRLTPGGRTEAFF. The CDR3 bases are TGTGCCACCAGCAGGTTGACTCCGGGGGGCCGAACTGAAGCTTTCTTT.

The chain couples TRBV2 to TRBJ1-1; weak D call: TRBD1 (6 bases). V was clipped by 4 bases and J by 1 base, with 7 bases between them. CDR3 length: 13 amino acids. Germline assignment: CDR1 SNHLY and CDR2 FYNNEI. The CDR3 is CASSVRGNTEAFF. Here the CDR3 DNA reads TGTGCCAGCAGTGTCAGGGGGAACACTGAAGCTTTCTTT.

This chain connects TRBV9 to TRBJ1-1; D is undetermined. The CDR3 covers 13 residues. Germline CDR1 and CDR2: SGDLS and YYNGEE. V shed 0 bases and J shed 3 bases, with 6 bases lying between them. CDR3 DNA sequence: TGTGCCAGCAGCGTAGGACGGGACACTGAAGCTTTCTTT. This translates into CASSVGRDTEAFF.

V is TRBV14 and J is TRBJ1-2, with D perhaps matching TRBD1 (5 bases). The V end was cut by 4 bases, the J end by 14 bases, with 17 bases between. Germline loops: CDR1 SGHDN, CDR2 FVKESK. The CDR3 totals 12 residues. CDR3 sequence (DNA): TGTGCCAGCAGCCCGGACACCCGTGAAGGAACCTTC. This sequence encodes CASSPDTREGTF.

Here the CDR3 reads CASSLGGQKDGYTF. DNA of the CDR3: TGTGCCAGCAGTTTGGGGGGACAGAAGGATGGCTACACCTTC. This sequence joins TRBV28 and TRBJ1-2; the match to TRBD1 covers 7 bases. Trimming cost V 3 bases and J 6 bases; bases outside gene matches: 7. The CDR3 has 14 residues. Looked up from germline, CDR1 is MDHEN and CDR2 is SYDVKM.

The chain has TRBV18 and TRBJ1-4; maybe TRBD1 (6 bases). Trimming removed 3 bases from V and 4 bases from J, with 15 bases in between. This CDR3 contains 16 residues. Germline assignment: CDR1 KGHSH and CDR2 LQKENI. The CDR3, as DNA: TGTGCCAGCTCACCTTATACCGCGGACAGTAATGAAAAACTGTTTTTT. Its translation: CASSPYTADSNEKLFF.

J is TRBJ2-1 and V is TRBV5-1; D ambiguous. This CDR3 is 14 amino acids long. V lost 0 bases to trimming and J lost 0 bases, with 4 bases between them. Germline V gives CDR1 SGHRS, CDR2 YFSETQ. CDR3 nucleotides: TGCGCCAGCAGCTTGGAGAGCTCCTACAATGAGCAGTTCTTC. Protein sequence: CASSLESSYNEQFF. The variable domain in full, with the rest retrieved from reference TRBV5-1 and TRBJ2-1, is KAGVTQTPRYLIKTRGQQVTLSCSPISGHRSVSWYQQTPGQGLQFLFEYFSETQRNKGNFPGRFSGRQFSNSRSEMNVSTLELGDSALYLCASSLESSYNEQFFGPGTRLTVL.